This T cell receptor (beta chain) was recorded in a study of blood T cells in healthy people across ages. Study observations and caveats: It was the long-lived donors that had more naive CD4+ cells and higher diversity than aged donors.

The CDR3 extends over 13 amino acids. The V gene lost 6 bases and the J gene lost 5 bases, with 11 bases spanning the gap. Germline V gene data show CDR1 as LNHNV and CDR2 as YYDKDF (reference sequence). Primed by a sample-barcoded 5' primer and a J-beta primer mix, a second PCR proceeded for 7 to 11 cycles. One entry per CDR3 protein results from TCRdb running MiXCR on the 5' RACE reads. This sample carries over 700,000 distinct CDR3 sequences, roughly 25% of them seen once, and the ten largest clones take more than 7.5%. In the case of this clonotype: Its antigen is unknown.

The people who gave samples were healthy Caucasians from Russia, aged roughly 6 to 95. Per sample, a minimum of 6 million PBMCs were isolated. Extracted total RNA amounted to at least 5.5 micrograms for each sample. The data were also submitted as part of a second study, on T cells of mothers and their children.

Sequencing used blood. The genes are TRBV15 and TRBJ2-1; D is possibly TRBD2 (5 bases). The sequence came from a boy aged 5-17 years in good health. CDR3 DNA: TGTGCCACCAGACTAGACAATAACAATGAGCAGTTCTTC. It translates to CATRLDNNNEQFF.